Listed below are T cell receptor beta chains from one sample, sequenced in a study of OX40 agonist ivuxolimab in advanced cancers. Sequencing was performed with immunoSEQ multiplex PCR; in TCRdb, only in-frame clones are kept and a portion is missing. This table holds 50,000 to 65,000 clones, over 80% found once. Sequenced here: CD4+ or CD8+ T cells sorted from blood, sampled in a trial of the OX40 agonist ivuxolimab. The receptors come from an adult with an advanced solid tumor such as melanoma, head and neck, liver or kidney cancer. The CDR3 runs from the conserved cysteine through the conserved F or W. A D gene is named only where the DNA matches it firmly. Clone size appears in some rows only: once, few, many, or a class for an expanded clone.

v_gene	j_gene	abundance	d_gene	CDR3nt	CDR3aa
TRBV5-4	TRBJ2-5	once	TRBD1	TGTGCCAGCAGCTTTACAGGGGGCGGAGAGACCCAGTACTTC	CASSFTGGGETQYF
TRBV28	TRBJ2-4	-	-	TGTGCCAGCAGCAAACCGGGGGGCTTAGCCAAAAACATTCAGTACTTC	CASSKPGGLAKNIQYF
TRBV19	TRBJ1-4	-	TRBD1	TGTGCCAGTAGTCCCCACAGGGGGCCTAATGAAAAACTGTTTTTT	CASSPHRGPNEKLFF
TRBV10-3	TRBJ2-6	-	-	TGTGCCATCAGTGATAGAGGTTCTGGGGCCAACGTCCTGACTTTC	CAISDRGSGANVLTF
TRBV18	TRBJ1-1	-	TRBD1	TGTGCCAGCTCACCGGAGGGGGCGAACACTGAAGCTTTCTTT	CASSPEGANTEAFF
TRBV28	TRBJ2-7	-	TRBD2	TGTGCCAGCAGTTTGAGGCGGGAGAAAAAGTACTTC	CASSLRREKKYF
TRBV5-1	TRBJ2-1	-	TRBD2	TGCGCCAGCAGCTTGGCGGGAGGCTCCTCTGTGAGCTCCTACAATGAGCAGTTCTTC	CASSLAGGSSVSSYNEQFF
TRBV6-6	TRBJ2-1	-	-	TGTGCCAGCAGTTACTCAAGCTCCTACAATGAGCAGTTCTTC	CASSYSSSYNEQFF
TRBV19	TRBJ1-3	few	-	TGTGCCAGTAGTACACGTGGAAACACCATATATTTT	CASSTRGNTIYF
TRBV30	TRBJ2-5	-	TRBD2	TGTGCCTGGAGTGTAGGTAGCGGGGGACAAGAGACCCAGTACTTC	CAWSVGSGGQETQYF
TRBV6-5	TRBJ1-2	-	-	TGTGCCCTGAACGGGGGGACCCTAGGGGGCTACACCTTC	CALNGGTLGGYTF
TRBV28	TRBJ1-2	-	-	TGTGCCAGCAGATCGTGGGGGGCCCTTAACTATGGCTACACCTTC	CASRSWGALNYGYTF
TRBV28	TRBJ1-5	few	TRBD1	TGTGCCAGCAGTTCTTTTTATACCGCCCGGTTGGGACAGGGGTCGGTCTATCAGCCCCAGCATTTT	CASSSFYTARLGQGSVYQPQHF
TRBV10-3	TRBJ2-2	-	TRBD2	TGTGCCATCAGGCCGGGACTAGCGGGAACCGGGGAGCTGTTTTTT	CAIRPGLAGTGELFF
TRBV4-1	TRBJ2-1	-	TRBD2	TGCGCCAGCAGCCAAGCTAGGGGACTAGCGGGGAGCAATGAGCAGTTCTTC	CASSQARGLAGSNEQFF
TRBV19	TRBJ2-7	-	-	TGTGCCAGTAGTACCGGTCCCCTTTACGAGCAGTACTTC	CASSTGPLYEQYF
TRBV11-1	TRBJ1-1	-	TRBD1	TGTGCCAGCAGCTGGGGACAGTTGAACACTGAAGCTTTCTTT	CASSWGQLNTEAFF
TRBV25-1	TRBJ1-1	-	-	TGTGCCAGCAGTGACCCCGAATACCGAGCTTTCTTT	CASSDPEYRAFF
TRBV18	TRBJ1-5	few	TRBD1	TGTGCCAGCTCACCATCGGGGACAGGGGAACAGCCCCAGCATTTT	CASSPSGTGEQPQHF
TRBV7-3	TRBJ2-5	-	-	TGTGCCAGCAGCTCTGGTAATGGGGAGACCCAGTACTTC	CASSSGNGETQYF
TRBV5-1	TRBJ2-3	-	-	TGCGCCAGCGGGACCAGCGCGGTAACCACAGATACGCAGTATTTT	CASGTSAVTTDTQYF
TRBV11-2	TRBJ2-7	-	TRBD1	TGTGCCAGCAGTCGGGACAGGTTTTACGAGCAGTACTTC	CASSRDRFYEQYF
TRBV7-9	TRBJ2-7	-	TRBD1	TGTGCCAGCAGCTTAGCAAGGGACAGTTTGAGCTCCTACGAGCAGTACTTC	CASSLARDSLSSYEQYF
TRBV6-1	TRBJ2-3	-	-	TGTGCCAGCACCCCGAGCTTAGCCACAGATACGCAGTATTTT	CASTPSLATDTQYF
TRBV27	TRBJ1-2	-	TRBD1	TGTGCCAGCGGTAACAGGGGGGTAGGCTACACCTTC	CASGNRGVGYTF
TRBV11-2	TRBJ2-7	-	-	TGTGCCAGCAGCTTTGAGGGCACCTACGAGCAGTACTTC	CASSFEGTYEQYF
TRBV6-1	TRBJ1-1	-	-	TGTGCCAGCAGTGAAAGGAACACTGAAGCTTTCTTT	CASSERNTEAFF
TRBV4-1	TRBJ1-4	once	TRBD1	TGCGCCAGCAGCCAAGTCCCGGGACAGGGGTGGTCTTATGAAAAACTGTTTTTT	CASSQVPGQGWSYEKLFF
TRBV5-1	TRBJ2-1	-	TRBD2	TGCGCCAGCAGCTTGGCTTGGACTAGTTTCAATGAGCAGTTCTTC	CASSLAWTSFNEQFF
TRBV4-2	TRBJ2-3	-	-	TGTGCCAGCAGCCAATACTTCGGTAGTAAGGGGGAAGATACGCAGTATTTT	CASSQYFGSKGEDTQYF
TRBV11-2	TRBJ2-3	once	-	TGTGCCAGCAGCCCCGGGCCCTCACTAGATACGCAGTATTTT	CASSPGPSLDTQYF
TRBV7-8	TRBJ1-1	-	-	TGTGCCAGCAGCTTAGTTCTCACTGAAGCTTTCTTT	CASSLVLTEAFF
TRBV6-1	TRBJ1-5	-	-	TGTGCCAGCAGTGAAAGGGGCCCAGATAGCAATCAGCCCCAGCATTTT	CASSERGPDSNQPQHF
TRBV5-1	TRBJ2-1	-	TRBD2	TGCGCCAGCAGCTTGCGTTCTAGCGGGGGGCGGAATGAGCAGTTCTTC	CASSLRSSGGRNEQFF
TRBV4-2	TRBJ1-2	-	-	TGTGCCAGCAGCCAAGTGGGGGGAGCGGAGTCTAACTATGGCTACACCTTC	CASSQVGGAESNYGYTF
TRBV11-2	TRBJ1-4	-	-	TGTGCCAGCAGCTTAGATGGGAGGGCTTTCACTAATGAAAAACTGTTTTTT	CASSLDGRAFTNEKLFF
TRBV11-2	TRBJ2-5	-	-	TGTGCCAGCAGCCACGGCGAAGAGACCCAGTACTTC	CASSHGEETQYF
TRBV6-4	TRBJ2-1	-	-	TGTGCCAGCAGTGAAGCGTACAGCTCCTACAATGAGCAGTTCTTC	CASSEAYSSYNEQFF
TRBV28	TRBJ2-7	few	TRBD2	TGTGCCAGCAGTCCATACGGACTAGTTGGCGAGCAGTACTTC	CASSPYGLVGEQYF
TRBV7-9	TRBJ2-7	once	TRBD1	TGTGCCAGCAGCTTAGGGGACAGGTCCTACGAGCAGTACTTC	CASSLGDRSYEQYF
TRBV5-1	TRBJ1-1	-	TRBD1	TGCGCCAGCAGCCGAACAGGGGGTAGGAACACTGAAGCTTTCTTT	CASSRTGGRNTEAFF
TRBV11-2	TRBJ2-4	-	-	TGTGCCAGCAGCGAGAGCGTTCTAGCCAAAAACATTCAGTACTTC	CASSESVLAKNIQYF
TRBV28	TRBJ2-2	-	TRBD2	TGTGCCAGCAGCACTAGCGGCACCACCGGGGAGCTGTTTTTT	CASSTSGTTGELFF